This T cell receptor beta chain is drawn from a study of blood T cell repertoires in COVID-19. On the study more broadly: T cells, B-cell-depleted T cells, or PBMCs supplied cDNA or gDNA.

The authors' processing: Quantification of nucleated cells was approximated via reference gene primer amplification. Assay used: immunoSEQ multiplex PCR; TCRdb lists only in-frame clones, some missing. V, J and clone size were drawn from that table, and D and trimming were deduced from the DNA. In the table there are 150,000 to 200,000 clones, approximately 85% of which are singletons. This clone appeared a single time. The CDR3 covers 17 residues. V lost 0 bases, J lost 1 base, and 15 bases lay in between. CDR1 and CDR2 from the germline V gene are MNHNS and SASEGT. This chain joins TRBV6-1 and TRBJ1-2, with TRBD1 as a possible D gene (5 bases). The receptor's source is a woman aged 80 or older with acute or convalescent COVID-19. Sequencing used peripheral blood. The CDR3 spells CASSEAMGGINNYGYTF. The DNA for the CDR3 is TGTGCCAGCAGTGAAGCGATGGGGGGGATCAATAACTATGGCTACACCTTC.